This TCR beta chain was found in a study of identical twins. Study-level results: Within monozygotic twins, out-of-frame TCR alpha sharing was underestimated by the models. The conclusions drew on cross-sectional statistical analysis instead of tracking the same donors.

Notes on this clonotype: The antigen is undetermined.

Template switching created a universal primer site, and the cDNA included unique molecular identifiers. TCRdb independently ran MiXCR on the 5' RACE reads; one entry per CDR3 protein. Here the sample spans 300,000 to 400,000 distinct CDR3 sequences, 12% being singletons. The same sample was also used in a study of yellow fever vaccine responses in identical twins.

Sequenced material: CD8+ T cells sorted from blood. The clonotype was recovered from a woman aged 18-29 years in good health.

In DNA form, the CDR3 reads TGTGCCAGCAGGCCTACCGCTAGTTTATCTTACAATGAGCAGTTCTTC. Its translation is CASRPTASLSYNEQFF. The chain carries TRBV7-9 and TRBJ2-1, with D unclear. The CDR3 has 16 residues. Trimming took off 6 bases at V and 4 bases at J, with 19 bases between the two ends. Germline assignment: CDR1 SEHNR and CDR2 FQNEAQ (reference sequence).